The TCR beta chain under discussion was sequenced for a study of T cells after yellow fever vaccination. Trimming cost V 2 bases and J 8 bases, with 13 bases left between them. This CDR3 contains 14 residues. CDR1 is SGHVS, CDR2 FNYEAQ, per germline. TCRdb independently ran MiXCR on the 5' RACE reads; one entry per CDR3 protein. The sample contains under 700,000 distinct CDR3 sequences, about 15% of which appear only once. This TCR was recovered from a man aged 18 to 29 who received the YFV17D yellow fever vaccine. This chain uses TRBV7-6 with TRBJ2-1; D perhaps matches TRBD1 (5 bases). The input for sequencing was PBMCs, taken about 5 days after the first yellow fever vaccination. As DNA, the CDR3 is TGTGCCAGCAGCTTAAACCAGGGTCCCTATGAGCAGTTCTTC. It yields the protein CASSLNQGPYEQFF.